The subject of this entry is one T cell receptor (beta chain). Its antigen is still unknown. Runs used v3.0 of the immunoSEQ assay and were done at survey level. The table came from immunoSEQ multiplex PCR; TCRdb's copy has only in-frame clones and leaves some out. The sample has around 30,000 clones; approximately 81% are singletons. Each contributor possessed a minimum of one pre-ART and a minimum of two post-ART PBMC samples. Every participant with HIV received treatment in the United States. The CDR3 extends over 15 amino acids. Deletions cut 3 bases from V and 2 bases from J, with 13 bases between. Germline assignment: CDR1 SEHNR and CDR2 FQNEAQ (reference sequence). The sample originates from a study of long-term antiretroviral therapy in people with HIV. Study outcomes and limitations: ART preceded a rise in diversity that nonetheless stayed lower than in transplant donor controls.

This sample comprised unsorted PBMCs, obtained 2.3 years after starting antiretroviral therapy. The J gene is TRBJ2-5, the V gene TRBV7-9; D unresolved. This receptor was identified in a man between 40 and 49 years old with HIV. CDR3 nucleotide sequence: TGTGCCAGCAGCTTCGGCAGTTATAATCAAGAGACCCAGTACTTC. Its protein is CASSFGSYNQETQYF.